This T cell receptor beta chain was documented in a study of tumor-infiltrating lymphocytes in glioblastoma multiforme. The germline V gene has CDR1 DFQATT and CDR2 SNEGSKA (reference sequence). The CDR3 spans 12 residues. The germline V and J ends were trimmed by 4 bases and 3 bases, with 10 bases remaining between them. About this clonotype: Its antigen is unidentified. The CDR3 does not close with the conserved phenylalanine or tryptophan, likely indicating a read error.

TCR beta libraries were built from RNA through three nested multiplex PCR rounds using modified ARM-PCR. TCRdb processed the multiplex PCR reads anew with MiXCR; each CDR3 protein has one entry. This table holds about 32,000 distinct CDR3 sequences, 60% to 65% found once. Overall study results and limits: The TCR and somatic mutation analysis included just one glioblastoma patient.

The sample taken for sequencing was brain tumor tissue. The rearrangement links TRBV20-1 to TRBJ2-7; D remains ambiguous. This receptor was taken from a male donor with glioblastoma. CDR3 nucleotide sequence: TGCAGTGCTATAAAATTGGGCTACGAGCAGTACCTC. Translation gives CSAIKLGYEQYL.